The 13 T cell receptor beta chains below were found in one sample sequenced in a study of blood T cell repertoires in COVID-19. TCRdb keeps only in-frame clones here, not all; method: immunoSEQ multiplex PCR. This table has approximately 240,000 clones, roughly 91% appearing once. The sequenced sample was peripheral blood. These receptors were obtained from a man aged 25-40 years with COVID-19, enrolled during active disease.

The chain carries TRBV7-7 and TRBJ2-5; D is possibly TRBD2 (6 bases). V shed 5 bases and J shed 3 bases, with 16 bases lying between them. The CDR3 covers 15 residues. Germline V gives CDR1 SSHAT, CDR2 FNYEAQ (reference sequence). CDR3 sequence (DNA): TGTGCCAGCAGCGGCCCTGGCGGAGGGAAAGAGACCCAGTACTTC. This sequence encodes CASSGPGGGKETQYF.

V usage is TRBV5-1 and J usage is TRBJ2-5; the D gene is possibly TRBD2 (5 bases). CDR1 and CDR2 from the germline V gene are SGHRS and YFSETQ. With 4 bases removed from V and 5 bases from J, the gap between germline ends came to 15 bases. This CDR3 is built from 14 residues. This CDR3 reads CASSGGLMGETQYF. The CDR3 DNA sequence: TGCGCCAGCAGCGGCGGACTCATGGGCGAGACCCAGTACTTC.

This sequence joins TRBV5-1 and TRBJ1-1, with D perhaps matching TRBD1 (5 bases). CDR1 and CDR2 (germline): SGHRS, YFSETQ. The CDR3 is 14 amino acids. V gave up 0 bases and J gave up 3 bases, with 9 bases separating them. The CDR3 region is CASSLAGEDTEAFF. The DNA of the CDR3 is TGCGCCAGCAGCTTGGCGGGGGAGGACACTGAAGCTTTCTTT.

The chain carries TRBV5-6 and TRBJ1-3; D gene ambiguous. Germline V lookup: CDR1 SGHDT, CDR2 YYEEEE. The V gene lost 2 bases and the J gene lost 6 bases, with 6 bases spanning the gap. CDR3 length: 12 amino acids. CDR3 in amino acids: CASSLSENTIYF. CDR3 nucleotide sequence: TGTGCCAGCAGCTTATCAGAAAACACCATATATTTT.

The rearrangement links TRBV3-1 (or the pseudogene TRBV3-2) to TRBJ2-5, with 9 positions matching TRBD2. The CDR3 totals 16 residues. Germline V CDR1 and CDR2: LGHDT, YNNKEL (reference sequence). Losses at the gene ends were 3 bases for V and 2 bases for J; bases not matched to a gene: 7. CDR3 coding DNA: TGTGCCAGCAGCCACGACCTAGCGGGGACACAAGAGACCCAGTACTTC. As protein: CASSHDLAGTQETQYF.

The chain combines TRBV5-4 with TRBJ2-2; the match to TRBD1 covers 9 bases. The junction had 1 base not matched to a gene; V was cut back by 1 base and J by 3 bases. The CDR3 runs 15 residues. The germline gives CDR1 SGHNT, CDR2 YYREEE (reference sequence). CDR3 sequence reads: CASSLRTGDTGELFF. Written as DNA, the CDR3 is TGTGCCAGCAGCTTGCGGACAGGGGACACCGGGGAGCTGTTTTTT.

The chain employs TRBV5-4 and TRBJ2-3; TRBD1 aligns across 9 bases. Germline V lookup: CDR1 SGHNT, CDR2 YYREEE (reference sequence). This CDR3 spans 15 amino acids. V gave up 5 bases and J gave up 0 bases; unmatched junction bases: 4. CDR3 DNA: TGTGCCAGCAGAGACGGACAGGGGAGCACAGATACGCAGTATTTT. Translating it yields CASRDGQGSTDTQYF.

The V and J genes are TRBV14 and TRBJ2-2; D remains unclear. The germline CDR1 and CDR2 sequences are SGHDN and FVKESK. This CDR3 spans 15 amino acids. Trimming shortened V by 1 base and J by 4 bases, and 10 bases separated the two germline ends. The CDR3 DNA follows: TGTGCCAGCAGCCAAGGTCCTAAACCCACCGGGGAGCTGTTTTTT. Its protein product is CASSQGPKPTGELFF.

The chain joins TRBV3-1 (or the pseudogene TRBV3-2) to TRBJ2-1; weak D call: TRBD2 (6 bases). Germline V gene data show CDR1 as LGHDT and CDR2 as YNNKEL (reference sequence). V was cut by 4 bases and J by 3 bases, with 13 bases left in between. This CDR3 has 15 amino acids. The CDR3 nucleotides read TGTGCCAGCAGCCCTGCTAGCGAGCACTACAATGAGCAGTTCTTC. Protein: CASSPASEHYNEQFF.

V is TRBV7-2 and J is TRBJ2-3; TRBD1 aligns across 7 bases. The CDR3 covers 15 residues. The germline V gene has CDR1 SGHTA and CDR2 FQGNSA. Losses at the gene ends were 5 bases for V and 2 bases for J; bases not matched to a gene: 7. For the CDR3, the DNA is TGTGCCAGCAGCAAGACAGGGATGGCCACAGATACGCAGTATTTT. This encodes CASSKTGMATDTQYF.

The chain couples TRBV18 to TRBJ1-5; D possibly corresponds to TRBD1 (5 bases). The germline CDR1 and CDR2 sequences are KGHSH and LQKENI. The CDR3 is 16 residues long. V gave up 2 bases and J gave up 6 bases, with 17 bases separating them. As DNA, the CDR3 is TGTGCCAGCTCACCATCCGCAGGGCGATCGGGTCAGCCCCAGCATTTT. It is translated as CASSPSAGRSGQPQHF.

The chain uses TRBV10-3 and TRBJ2-7; TRBD1 is a possible D gene (6 bases). V lost 0 bases, J lost 5 bases, and 14 bases lay in between. The CDR3 runs 15 residues. CDR1 is ENHRY and CDR2 is SYGVKD in the germline V gene. The CDR3 loop is CAISESGQGSDEQYF. In nucleotides, the CDR3 is TGTGCCATCAGTGAGTCGGGTCAGGGGAGCGACGAGCAGTACTTC.

The rearrangement joins TRBV18 to TRBJ1-5; tentative D call: TRBD1 (6 bases). Per germline, CDR1 KGHSH and CDR2 LQKENI. V lost 6 bases and J 1 base, leaving 13 bases between the germline ends. The CDR3 spans 15 residues. The CDR3 region has the DNA TGTGCCAGCTCGCAACAGGGAGAGAGCAATCAGCCCCAGCATTTT. Translating gives CASSQQGESNQPQHF.